The T cell receptor (beta chain) described here comes from a study of blood T cell repertoires in COVID-19. Study background: COVID-19 samples collected from the United States, Italy and Spain covered acute and convalescent phases.

The CDR3 is 17 residues long. Germline assignment: CDR1 GTSNPN and CDR2 SVGIG (reference sequence). Losses at the gene ends were 8 bases for V and 0 bases for J; bases not matched to a gene: 16. Per the authors' pipeline: By means of reference gene primer amplification, nucleated cell counts were estimated. TCRdb's copy holds only in-frame clones and misses some; the assay was immunoSEQ multiplex PCR. V and J calls and clone size are those listed in that table; D and trimming were worked out from the DNA. The data show 250,000 to 300,000 clones, about 90% seen once. This clone has just one count. This chain uses TRBV30 with TRBJ1-3, with TRBD1 identical over 7 bases. The specimen sequenced was peripheral blood. The TCR comes from a woman aged 35 to 49 who had recovered from COVID-19. The CDR3 reads CALRDRQNWSSGNTIYF. Here the CDR3 DNA reads TGTGCCCTCCGGGACAGACAAAACTGGAGCTCTGGAAACACCATATATTTT.